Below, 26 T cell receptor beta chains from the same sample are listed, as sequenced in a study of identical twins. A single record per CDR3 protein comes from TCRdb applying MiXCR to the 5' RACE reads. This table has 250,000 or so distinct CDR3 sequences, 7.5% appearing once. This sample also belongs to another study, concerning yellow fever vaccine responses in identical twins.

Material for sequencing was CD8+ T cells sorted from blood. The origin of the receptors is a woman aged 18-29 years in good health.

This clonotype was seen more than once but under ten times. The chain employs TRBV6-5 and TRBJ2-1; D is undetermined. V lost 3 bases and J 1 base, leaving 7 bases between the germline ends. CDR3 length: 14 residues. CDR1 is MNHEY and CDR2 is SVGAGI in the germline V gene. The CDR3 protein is CASSYRGSYNEQFF. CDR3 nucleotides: TGTGCCAGCAGTTATCGTGGATCCTACAATGAGCAGTTCTTC.

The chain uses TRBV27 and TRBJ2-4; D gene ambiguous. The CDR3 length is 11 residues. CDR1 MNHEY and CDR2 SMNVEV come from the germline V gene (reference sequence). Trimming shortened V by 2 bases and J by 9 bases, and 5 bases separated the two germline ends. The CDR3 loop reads CASSLGGIQYF. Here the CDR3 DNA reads TGTGCCAGCAGTTTAGGCGGCATTCAGTACTTC.

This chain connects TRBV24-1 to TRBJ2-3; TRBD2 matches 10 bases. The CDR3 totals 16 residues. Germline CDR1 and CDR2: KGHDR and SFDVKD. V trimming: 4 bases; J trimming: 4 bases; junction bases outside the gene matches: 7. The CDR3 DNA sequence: TGTGCCACCAGTGACTACTCTAGCGGGAGTGCAGATACGCAGTATTTT. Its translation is CATSDYSSGSADTQYF.

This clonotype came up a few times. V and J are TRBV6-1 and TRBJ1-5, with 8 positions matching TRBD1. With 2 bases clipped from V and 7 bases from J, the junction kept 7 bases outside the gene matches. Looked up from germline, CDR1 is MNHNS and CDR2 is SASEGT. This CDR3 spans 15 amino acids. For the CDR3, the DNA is TGTGCCAGCAGTGAACTAGACAGGGGCGACCAGCCCCAGCATTTT. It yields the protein CASSELDRGDQPQHF.

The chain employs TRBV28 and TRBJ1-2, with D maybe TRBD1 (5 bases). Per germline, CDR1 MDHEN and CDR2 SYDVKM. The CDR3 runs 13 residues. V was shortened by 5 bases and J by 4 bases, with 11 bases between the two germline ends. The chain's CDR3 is CASSPRQPYGYTF. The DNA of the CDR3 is TGTGCCAGCAGTCCACGACAGCCCTATGGCTACACCTTC.

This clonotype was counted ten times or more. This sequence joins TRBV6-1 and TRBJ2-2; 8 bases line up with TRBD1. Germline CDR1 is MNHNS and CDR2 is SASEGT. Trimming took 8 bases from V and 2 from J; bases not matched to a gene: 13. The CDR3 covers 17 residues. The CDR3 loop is CASVTQGDIFNTGELFF. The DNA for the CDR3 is TGTGCCAGCGTAACACAGGGGGATATTTTTAACACCGGGGAGCTGTTTTTT.

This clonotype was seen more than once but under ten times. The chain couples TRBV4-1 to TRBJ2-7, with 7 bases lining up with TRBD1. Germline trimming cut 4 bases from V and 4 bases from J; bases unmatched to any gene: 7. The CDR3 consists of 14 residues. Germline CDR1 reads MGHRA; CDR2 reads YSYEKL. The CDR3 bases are TGCGCCAGCAGCCCACAGGGGACCGTATACGAGCAGTACTTC. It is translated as CASSPQGTVYEQYF.

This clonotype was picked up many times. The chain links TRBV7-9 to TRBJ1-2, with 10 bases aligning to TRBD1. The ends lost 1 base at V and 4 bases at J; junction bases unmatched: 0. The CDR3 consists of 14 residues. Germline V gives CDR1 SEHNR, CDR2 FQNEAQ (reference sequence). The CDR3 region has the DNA TGTGCCAGCAGCTTAGGGACAGGGGGCTATGGCTACACCTTC. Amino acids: CASSLGTGGYGYTF.

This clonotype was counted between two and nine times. The CDR3 bases are TGTGCCAGCACCTCGCCCGGGACAGAATACTACGAGCAGTACTTC. It specifies CASTSPGTEYYEQYF. The chain couples TRBV12-3 or TRBV12-4 to TRBJ2-7, with 7 bases aligning to TRBD1. This CDR3 spans 15 amino acids. J lost 3 bases, V lost 7 bases, and 12 bases had no gene match.

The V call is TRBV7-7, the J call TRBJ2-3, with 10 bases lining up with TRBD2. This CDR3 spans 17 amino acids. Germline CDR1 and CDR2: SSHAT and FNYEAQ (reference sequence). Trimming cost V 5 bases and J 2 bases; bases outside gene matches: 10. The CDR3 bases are TGTGCCAGCAGCCCCGATAGCGGGGGGCTCAACACAGATACGCAGTATTTT. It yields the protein CASSPDSGGLNTDTQYF.

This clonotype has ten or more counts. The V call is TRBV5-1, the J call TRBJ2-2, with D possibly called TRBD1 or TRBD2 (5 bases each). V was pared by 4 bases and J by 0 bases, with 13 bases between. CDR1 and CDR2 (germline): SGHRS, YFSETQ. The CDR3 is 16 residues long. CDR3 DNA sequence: TGCGCCAGCAGCCCCCGGGACCGATCGAACACCGGGGAGCTGTTTTTT. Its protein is CASSPRDRSNTGELFF. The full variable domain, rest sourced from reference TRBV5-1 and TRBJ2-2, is KAGVTQTPRYLIKTRGQQVTLSCSPISGHRSVSWYQQTPGQGLQFLFEYFSETQRNKGNFPGRFSGRQFSNSRSEMNVSTLELGDSALYLCASSPRDRSNTGELFFGEGSRLTVL.

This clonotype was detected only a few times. The CDR3 here is CASSLERLAGGKVGNEQFF. Here the CDR3 DNA reads TGTGCCAGCAGCTTAGAAAGACTAGCGGGAGGAAAAGTGGGGAATGAGCAGTTCTTC. The chain links TRBV7-8 to TRBJ2-1; 13 bases agree with TRBD2. The CDR3 sequence is 19 residues long. CDR1 is SGHVS and CDR2 is FQNEAQ in the germline V gene. Unmatched junction bases numbered 13, after V lost 1 base and J lost 7 bases.

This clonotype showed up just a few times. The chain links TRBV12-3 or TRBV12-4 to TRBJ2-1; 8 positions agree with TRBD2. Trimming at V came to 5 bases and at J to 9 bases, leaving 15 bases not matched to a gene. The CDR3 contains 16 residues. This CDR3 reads CASSPLIGRVASEQFF. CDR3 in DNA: TGTGCCAGCAGTCCTTTAATCGGGAGGGTAGCTTCTGAGCAGTTCTTC.

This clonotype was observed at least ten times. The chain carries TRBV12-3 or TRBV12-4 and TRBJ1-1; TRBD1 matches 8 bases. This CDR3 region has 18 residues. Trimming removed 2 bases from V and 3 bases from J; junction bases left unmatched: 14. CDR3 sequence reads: CASSLFQGASLTDTEAFF. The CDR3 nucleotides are TGTGCCAGCAGTTTATTTCAGGGGGCGTCTCTTACGGACACTGAAGCTTTCTTT.

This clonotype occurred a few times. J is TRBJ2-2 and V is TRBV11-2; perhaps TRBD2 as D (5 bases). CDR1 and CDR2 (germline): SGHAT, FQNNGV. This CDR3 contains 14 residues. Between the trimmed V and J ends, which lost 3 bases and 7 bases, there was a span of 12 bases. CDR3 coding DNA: TGTGCCAGCAGCTTTAACTTCCGGGGCGGGGAGCTGTTTTTT. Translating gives CASSFNFRGGELFF. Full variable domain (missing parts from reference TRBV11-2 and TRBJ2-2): EAGVAQSPRYKIIEKRQSVAFWCNPISGHATLYWYQQILGQGPKLLIQFQNNGVVDDSQLPKDRFSAERLKGVDSTLKIQPAKLEDSAVYLCASSFNFRGGELFFGEGSRLTVL.

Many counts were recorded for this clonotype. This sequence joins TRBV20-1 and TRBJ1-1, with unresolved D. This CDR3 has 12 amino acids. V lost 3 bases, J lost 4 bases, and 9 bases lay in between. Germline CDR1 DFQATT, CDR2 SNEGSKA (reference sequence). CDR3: CSASSGVTEAFF. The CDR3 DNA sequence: TGCAGTGCTAGTTCGGGCGTCACTGAAGCTTTCTTT.

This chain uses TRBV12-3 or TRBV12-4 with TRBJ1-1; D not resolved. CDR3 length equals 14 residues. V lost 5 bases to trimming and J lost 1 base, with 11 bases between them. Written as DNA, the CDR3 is TGTGCCAGCAGTAGAGGCAGTTCGAACACTGAAGCTTTCTTT. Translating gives CASSRGSSNTEAFF.

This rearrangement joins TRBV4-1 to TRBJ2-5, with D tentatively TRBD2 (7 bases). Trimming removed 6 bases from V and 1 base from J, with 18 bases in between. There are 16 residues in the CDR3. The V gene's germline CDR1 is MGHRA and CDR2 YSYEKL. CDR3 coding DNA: TGCGCCAGCAGTCCCTTCTGGAGGGGGGGCCAAGAGACCCAGTACTTC. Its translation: CASSPFWRGGQETQYF.

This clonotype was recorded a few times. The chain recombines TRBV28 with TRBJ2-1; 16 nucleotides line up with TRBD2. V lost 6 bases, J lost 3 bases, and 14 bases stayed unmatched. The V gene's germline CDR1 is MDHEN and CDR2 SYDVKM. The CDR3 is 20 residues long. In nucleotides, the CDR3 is TGTGCCAGCAGCCCCTCGGGACTAGCGGGAGGGCCCGATATCTACAATGAGCAGTTCTTC. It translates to CASSPSGLAGGPDIYNEQFF.

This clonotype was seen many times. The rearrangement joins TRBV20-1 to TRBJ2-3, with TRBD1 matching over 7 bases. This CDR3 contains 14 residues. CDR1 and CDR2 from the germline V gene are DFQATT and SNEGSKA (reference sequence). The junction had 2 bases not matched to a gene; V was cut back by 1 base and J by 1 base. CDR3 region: CSARVGQGTDTQYF. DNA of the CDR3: TGCAGTGCTAGAGTCGGACAGGGCACAGATACGCAGTATTTT.

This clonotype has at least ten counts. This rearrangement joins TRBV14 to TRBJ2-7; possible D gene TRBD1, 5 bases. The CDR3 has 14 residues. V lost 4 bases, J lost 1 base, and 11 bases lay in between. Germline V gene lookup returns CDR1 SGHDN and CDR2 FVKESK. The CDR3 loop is CASSLRGGSYEQYF. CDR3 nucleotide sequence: TGTGCCAGCAGCCTAAGGGGCGGATCCTACGAGCAGTACTTC.

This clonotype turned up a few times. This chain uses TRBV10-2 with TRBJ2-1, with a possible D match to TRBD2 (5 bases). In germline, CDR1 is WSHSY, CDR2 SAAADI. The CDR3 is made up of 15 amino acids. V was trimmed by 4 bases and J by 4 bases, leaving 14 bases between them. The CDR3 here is CASSVASGPYNEQFF. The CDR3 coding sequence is TGCGCCAGCAGTGTTGCAAGCGGCCCGTACAATGAGCAGTTCTTC.

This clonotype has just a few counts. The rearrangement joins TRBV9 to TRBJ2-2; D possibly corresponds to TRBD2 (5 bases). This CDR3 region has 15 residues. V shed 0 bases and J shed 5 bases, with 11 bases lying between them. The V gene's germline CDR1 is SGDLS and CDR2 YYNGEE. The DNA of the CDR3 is TGTGCCAGCAGCGTAGGGGCAGCGGTAACCGGGGAGCTGTTTTTT. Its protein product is CASSVGAAVTGELFF.

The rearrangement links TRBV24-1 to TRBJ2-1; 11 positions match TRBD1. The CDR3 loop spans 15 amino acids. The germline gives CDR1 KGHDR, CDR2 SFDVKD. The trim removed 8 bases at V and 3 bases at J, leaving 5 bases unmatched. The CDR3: CATMDRGPRYNEQFF. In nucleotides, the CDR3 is TGTGCCACCATGGACAGGGGGCCCCGCTACAATGAGCAGTTCTTC.

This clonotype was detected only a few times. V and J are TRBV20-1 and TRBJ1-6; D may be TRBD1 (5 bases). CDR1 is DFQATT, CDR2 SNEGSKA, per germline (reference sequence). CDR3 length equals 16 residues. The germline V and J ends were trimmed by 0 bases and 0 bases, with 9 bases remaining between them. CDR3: CSARDRDGSYNSPLHF. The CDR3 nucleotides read TGCAGTGCTAGAGACAGGGACGGCTCCTATAATTCACCCCTCCACTTT.

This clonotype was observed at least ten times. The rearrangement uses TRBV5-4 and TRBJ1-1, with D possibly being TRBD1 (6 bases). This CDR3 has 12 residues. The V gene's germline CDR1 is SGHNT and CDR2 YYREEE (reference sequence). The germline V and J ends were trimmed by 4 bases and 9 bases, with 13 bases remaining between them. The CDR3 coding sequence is TGTGCCAGCAGCGACACAGGGAGGAAAGCTTTCTTT. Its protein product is CASSDTGRKAFF. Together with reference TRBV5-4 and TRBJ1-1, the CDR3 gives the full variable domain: ETGVTQSPTHLIKTRGQQVTLRCSSQSGHNTVSWYQQALGQGPQFIFQYYREEENGRGNFPPRFSGLQFPNYSSELNVNALELDDSALYLCASSDTGRKAFFGQGTRLTVV.